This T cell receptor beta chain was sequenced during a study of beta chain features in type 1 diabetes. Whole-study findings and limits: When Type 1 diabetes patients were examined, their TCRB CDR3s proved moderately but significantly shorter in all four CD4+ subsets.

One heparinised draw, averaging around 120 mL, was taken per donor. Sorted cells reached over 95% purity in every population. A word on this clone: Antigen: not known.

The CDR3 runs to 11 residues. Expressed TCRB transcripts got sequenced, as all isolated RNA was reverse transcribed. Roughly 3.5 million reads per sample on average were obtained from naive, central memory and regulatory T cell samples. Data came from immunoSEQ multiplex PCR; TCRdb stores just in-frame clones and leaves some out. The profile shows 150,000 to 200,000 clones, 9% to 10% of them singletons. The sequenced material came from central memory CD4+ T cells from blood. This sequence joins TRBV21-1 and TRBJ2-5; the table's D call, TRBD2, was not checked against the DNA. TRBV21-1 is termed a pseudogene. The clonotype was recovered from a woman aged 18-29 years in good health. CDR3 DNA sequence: TGTGCCAGCGGGAGCGTAGAGACCCAGTACTTC. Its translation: CASGSVETQYF.